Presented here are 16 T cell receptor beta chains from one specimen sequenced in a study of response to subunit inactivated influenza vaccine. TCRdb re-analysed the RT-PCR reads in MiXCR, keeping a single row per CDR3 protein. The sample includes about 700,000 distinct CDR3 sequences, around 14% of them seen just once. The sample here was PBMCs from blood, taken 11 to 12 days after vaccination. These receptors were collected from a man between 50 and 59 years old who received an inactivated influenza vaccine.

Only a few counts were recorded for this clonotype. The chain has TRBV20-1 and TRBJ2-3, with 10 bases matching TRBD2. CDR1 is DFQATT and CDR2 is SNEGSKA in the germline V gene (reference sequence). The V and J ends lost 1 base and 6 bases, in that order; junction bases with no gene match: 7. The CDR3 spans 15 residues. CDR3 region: CSARGTSGLPDTQYF. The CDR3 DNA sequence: TGCAGTGCTAGAGGGACTAGCGGTCTGCCGGATACGCAGTATTTT.

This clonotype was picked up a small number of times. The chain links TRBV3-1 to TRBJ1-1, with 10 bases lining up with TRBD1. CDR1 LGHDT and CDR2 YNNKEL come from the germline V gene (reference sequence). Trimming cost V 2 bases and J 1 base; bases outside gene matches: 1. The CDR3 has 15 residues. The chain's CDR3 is CASSQWDRGNTEAFF. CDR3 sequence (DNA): TGTGCCAGCAGCCAATGGGACAGGGGGAACACTGAAGCTTTCTTT. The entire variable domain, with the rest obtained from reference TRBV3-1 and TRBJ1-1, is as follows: DTAVSQTPKYLVTQMGNDKSIKCEQNLGHDTMYWYKQDSKKFLKIMFSYNNKELIINETVPNRFSPKSPDKAHLNLHINSLELGDSAVYFCASSQWDRGNTEAFFGQGTRLTVV.

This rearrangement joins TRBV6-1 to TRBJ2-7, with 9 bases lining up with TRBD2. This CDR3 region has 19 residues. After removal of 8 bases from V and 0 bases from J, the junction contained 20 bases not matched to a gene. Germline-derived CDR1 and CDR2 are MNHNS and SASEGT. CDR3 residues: CASSHRGLAGTQSSYEQYF. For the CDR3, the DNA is TGTGCCAGCTCTCACCGGGGGCTAGCGGGAACACAGAGCTCCTACGAGCAGTACTTC.

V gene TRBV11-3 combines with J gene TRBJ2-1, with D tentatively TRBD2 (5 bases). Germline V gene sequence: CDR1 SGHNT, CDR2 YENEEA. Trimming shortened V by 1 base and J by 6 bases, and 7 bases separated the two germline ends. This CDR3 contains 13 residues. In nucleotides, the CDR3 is TGTGCCAGCAGCTTAGGAGCGGTCAATGAGCAGTTCTTC. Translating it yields CASSLGAVNEQFF.

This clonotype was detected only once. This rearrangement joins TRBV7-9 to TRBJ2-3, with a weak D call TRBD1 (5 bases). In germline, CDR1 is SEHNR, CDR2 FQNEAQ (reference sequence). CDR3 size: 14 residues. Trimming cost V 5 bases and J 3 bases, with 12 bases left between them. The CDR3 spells CASSLDRMTDTQYF. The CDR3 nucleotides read TGTGCCAGCAGCCTCGACAGAATGACAGATACGCAGTATTTT.

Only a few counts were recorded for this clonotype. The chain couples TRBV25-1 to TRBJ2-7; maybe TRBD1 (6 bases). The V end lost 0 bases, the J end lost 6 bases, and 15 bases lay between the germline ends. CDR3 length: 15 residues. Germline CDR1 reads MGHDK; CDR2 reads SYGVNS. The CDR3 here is CASSEYEGVPSEQYF. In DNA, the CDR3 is TGTGCCAGCAGTGAATATGAGGGGGTACCGAGCGAGCAGTACTTC.

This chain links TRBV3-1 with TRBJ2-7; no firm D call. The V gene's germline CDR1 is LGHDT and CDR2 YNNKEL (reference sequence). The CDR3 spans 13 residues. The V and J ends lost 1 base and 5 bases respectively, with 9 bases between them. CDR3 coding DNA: TGTGCCAGCAGCCAAGTTGGTAATCACGAGCAGTACTTC. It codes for CASSQVGNHEQYF.

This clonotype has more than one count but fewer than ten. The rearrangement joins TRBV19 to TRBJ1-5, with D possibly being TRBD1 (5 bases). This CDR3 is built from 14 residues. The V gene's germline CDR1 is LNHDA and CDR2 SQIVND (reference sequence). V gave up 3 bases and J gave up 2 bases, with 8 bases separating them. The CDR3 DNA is TGTGCCAGTAGTATTACAGGACGCAATCAGCCCCAGCATTTT. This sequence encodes CASSITGRNQPQHF.

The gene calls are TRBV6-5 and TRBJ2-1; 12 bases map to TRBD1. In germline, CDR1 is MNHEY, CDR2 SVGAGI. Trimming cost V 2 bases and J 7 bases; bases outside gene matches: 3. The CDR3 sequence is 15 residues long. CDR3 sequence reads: CASSYAGQGANEQFF. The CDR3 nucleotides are TGTGCCAGCAGTTACGCGGGACAGGGGGCAAATGAGCAGTTCTTC.

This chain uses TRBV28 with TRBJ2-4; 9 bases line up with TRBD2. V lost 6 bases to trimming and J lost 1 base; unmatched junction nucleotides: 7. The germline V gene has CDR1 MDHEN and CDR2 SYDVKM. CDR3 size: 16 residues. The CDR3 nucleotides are TGTGCCAGCAGGAGTAGCGGGAGAGGGGCCAAAAACATTCAGTACTTC. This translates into CASRSSGRGAKNIQYF.

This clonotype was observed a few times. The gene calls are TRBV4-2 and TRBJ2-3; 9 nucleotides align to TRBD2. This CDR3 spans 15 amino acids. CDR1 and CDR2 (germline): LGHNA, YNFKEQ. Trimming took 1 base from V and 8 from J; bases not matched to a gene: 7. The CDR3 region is CASSQGLGLAGTQYF. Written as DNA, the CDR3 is TGTGCCAGCAGCCAAGGTCTGGGACTAGCTGGTACGCAGTATTTT.

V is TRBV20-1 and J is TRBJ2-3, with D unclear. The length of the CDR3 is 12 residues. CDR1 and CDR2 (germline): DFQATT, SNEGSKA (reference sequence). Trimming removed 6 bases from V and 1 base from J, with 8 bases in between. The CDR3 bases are TGCAGTGCGGCGGACGGCACAGATACGCAGTATTTT. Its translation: CSAADGTDTQYF.

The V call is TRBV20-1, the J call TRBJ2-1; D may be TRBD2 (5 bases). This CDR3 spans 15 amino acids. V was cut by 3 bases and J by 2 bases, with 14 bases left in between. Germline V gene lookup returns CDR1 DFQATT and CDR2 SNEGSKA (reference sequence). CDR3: CSARNGLGPYNEQFF. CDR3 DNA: TGCAGTGCTAGGAATGGACTTGGCCCCTACAATGAGCAGTTCTTC.

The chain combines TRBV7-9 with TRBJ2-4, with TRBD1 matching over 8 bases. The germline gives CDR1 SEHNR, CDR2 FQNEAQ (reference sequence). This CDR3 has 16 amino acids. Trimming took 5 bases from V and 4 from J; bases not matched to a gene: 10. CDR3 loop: CASSATGALWKNIQYF. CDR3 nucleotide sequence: TGTGCCAGCAGCGCGACAGGGGCATTATGGAAAAACATTCAGTACTTC.

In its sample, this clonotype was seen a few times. The CDR3 DNA follows: TGTGCCAGCAGTCAACCTCCGGGACAGGGTGTCCAGTATTTT. Translated, it gives CASSQPPGQGVQYF. The rearrangement uses TRBV6-2 or TRBV6-3 and TRBJ2-3, with 9 bases aligning to TRBD1. Germline-derived CDR1 and CDR2 are MNHEY and SVGEGT. J lost 12 bases, V lost 5 bases, and 12 bases had no gene match. This CDR3 is built from 14 residues.

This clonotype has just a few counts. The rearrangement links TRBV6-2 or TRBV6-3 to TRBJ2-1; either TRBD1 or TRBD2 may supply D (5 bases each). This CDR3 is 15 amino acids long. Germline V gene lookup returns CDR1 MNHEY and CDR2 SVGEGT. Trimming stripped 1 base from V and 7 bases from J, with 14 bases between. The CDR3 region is CASSYFQGVGNEQFF. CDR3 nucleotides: TGTGCCAGCAGTTACTTTCAGGGAGTGGGGAATGAGCAGTTCTTC.